The present T cell receptor (beta chain) was sequenced within a study of T-cell reconstitution after alpha-beta-depleted transplantation in children. Regarding the study as a whole: It was reported that alpha-beta T cells came from several hundred expanded graft clones (about two months after transplant).

This clonotype was recorded many times. Antigen: not known. Unique molecular identifiers were built into the TCRbeta library. TCRdb fed the PCR reads into MiXCR, producing one record per CDR3 protein. In the table there are roughly 500,000 distinct CDR3 sequences, over 9.5% of which are singletons. The V end was cut by 1 base, the J end by 4 bases, with 4 bases between. Per germline, CDR1 MGHRA and CDR2 YSYEKL. The CDR3 has 13 amino acids. The source was PBMCs, collected before TCRalphabeta/CD19-depleted stem cell transplant. This clonotype originated in a child aged 2-15 years with inherited bone marrow failure, due to receive a stem cell transplant. V is TRBV4-1 and J is TRBJ2-2; unclear D gene. For the CDR3, the DNA is TGCGCCAGCAGCCAAGCTGTCACCGGGGAGCTGTTTTTT. As protein: CASSQAVTGELFF.